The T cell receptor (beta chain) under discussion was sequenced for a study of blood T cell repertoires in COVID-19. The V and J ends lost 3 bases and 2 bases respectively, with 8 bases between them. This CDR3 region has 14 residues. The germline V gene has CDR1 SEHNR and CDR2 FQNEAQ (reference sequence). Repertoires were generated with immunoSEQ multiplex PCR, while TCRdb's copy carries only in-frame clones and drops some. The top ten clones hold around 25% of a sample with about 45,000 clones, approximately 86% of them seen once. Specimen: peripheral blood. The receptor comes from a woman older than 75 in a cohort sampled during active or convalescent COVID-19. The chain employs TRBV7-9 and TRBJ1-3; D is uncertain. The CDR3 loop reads CASSLGLTGNTIYF. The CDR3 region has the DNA TGTGCCAGCAGCTTGGGCCTTACTGGAAACACCATATATTTT.